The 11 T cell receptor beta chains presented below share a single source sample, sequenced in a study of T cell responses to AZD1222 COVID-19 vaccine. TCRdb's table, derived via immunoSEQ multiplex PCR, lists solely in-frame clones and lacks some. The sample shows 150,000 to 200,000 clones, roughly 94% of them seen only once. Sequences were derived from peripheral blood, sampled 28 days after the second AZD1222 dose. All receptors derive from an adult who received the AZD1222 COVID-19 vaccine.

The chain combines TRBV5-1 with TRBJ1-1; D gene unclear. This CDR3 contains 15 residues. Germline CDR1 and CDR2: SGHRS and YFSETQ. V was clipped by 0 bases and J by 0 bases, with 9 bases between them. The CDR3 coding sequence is TGCGCCAGCAGCTTGGAAGGCAGTATGAACACTGAAGCTTTCTTT. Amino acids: CASSLEGSMNTEAFF.

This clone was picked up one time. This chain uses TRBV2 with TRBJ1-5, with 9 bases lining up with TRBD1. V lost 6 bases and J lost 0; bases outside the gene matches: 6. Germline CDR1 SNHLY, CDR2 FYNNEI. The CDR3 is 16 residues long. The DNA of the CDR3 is TGTGCCAGCAGGGACAGGGGTATATTTAGCAATCAGCCCCAGCATTTT. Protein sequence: CASRDRGIFSNQPQHF.

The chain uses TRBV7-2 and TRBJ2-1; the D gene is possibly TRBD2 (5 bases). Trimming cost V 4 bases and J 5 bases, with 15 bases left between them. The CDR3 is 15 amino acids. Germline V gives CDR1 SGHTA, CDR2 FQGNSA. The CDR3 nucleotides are TGTGCCAGCAGCTCCGCCTACCGGGGAGACAATGAGCAGTTCTTC. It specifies CASSSAYRGDNEQFF. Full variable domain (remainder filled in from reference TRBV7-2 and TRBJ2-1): GAGVSQSPSNKVTEKGKDVELRCDPISGHTALYWYRQSLGQGLEFLIYFQGNSAPDKSGLPSDRFSAERTGGSVSTLTIQRTQQEDSAVYLCASSSAYRGDNEQFFGPGTRLTVL.

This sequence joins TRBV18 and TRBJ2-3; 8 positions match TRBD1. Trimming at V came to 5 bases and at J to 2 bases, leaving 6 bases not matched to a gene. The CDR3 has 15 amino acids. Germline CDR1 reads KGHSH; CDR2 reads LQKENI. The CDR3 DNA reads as TGTGCCAGCTCATCCGGACAGGGAAACACAGATACGCAGTATTTT. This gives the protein CASSSGQGNTDTQYF.

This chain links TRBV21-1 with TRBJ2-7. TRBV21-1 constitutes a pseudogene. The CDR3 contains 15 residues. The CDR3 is CASSPGGQFSYEQYF. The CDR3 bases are TGTGCCAGCAGCCCGGGGGGACAGTTTTCCTACGAGCAGTACTTC.

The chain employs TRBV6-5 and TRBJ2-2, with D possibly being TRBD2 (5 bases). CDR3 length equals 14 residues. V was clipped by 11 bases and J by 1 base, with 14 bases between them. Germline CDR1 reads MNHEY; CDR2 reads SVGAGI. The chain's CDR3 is CASSWAGNTGELFF. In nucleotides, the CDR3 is TGTGCCTCAAGTTGGGCGGGGAACACCGGGGAGCTGTTTTTT.

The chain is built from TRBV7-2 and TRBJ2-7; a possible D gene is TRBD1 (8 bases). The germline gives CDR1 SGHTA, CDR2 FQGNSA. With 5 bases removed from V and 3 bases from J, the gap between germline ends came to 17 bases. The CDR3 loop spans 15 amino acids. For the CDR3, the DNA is TGTGCCAGCAGCGCAGGGGGCGGGGGCCGCTACGAGCAGTACTTC. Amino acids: CASSAGGGGRYEQYF. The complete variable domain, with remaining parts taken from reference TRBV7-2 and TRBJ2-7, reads GAGVSQSPSNKVTEKGKDVELRCDPISGHTALYWYRQSLGQGLEFLIYFQGNSAPDKSGLPSDRFSAERTGGSVSTLTIQRTQQEDSAVYLCASSAGGGGRYEQYFGPGTRLTVT.

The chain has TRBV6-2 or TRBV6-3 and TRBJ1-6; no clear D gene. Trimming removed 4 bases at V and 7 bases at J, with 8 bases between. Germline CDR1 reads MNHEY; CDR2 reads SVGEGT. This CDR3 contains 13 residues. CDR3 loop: CASSSPANSPLHF. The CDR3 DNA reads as TGTGCCAGCAGTTCCCCAGCCAATTCACCCCTCCACTTT.

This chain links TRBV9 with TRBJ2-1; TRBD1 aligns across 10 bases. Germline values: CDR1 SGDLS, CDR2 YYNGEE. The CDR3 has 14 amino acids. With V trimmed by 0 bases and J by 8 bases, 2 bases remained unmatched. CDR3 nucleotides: TGTGCCAGCAGCGTAGGGACAGGGGGGTATGAGCAGTTCTTC. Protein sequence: CASSVGTGGYEQFF.

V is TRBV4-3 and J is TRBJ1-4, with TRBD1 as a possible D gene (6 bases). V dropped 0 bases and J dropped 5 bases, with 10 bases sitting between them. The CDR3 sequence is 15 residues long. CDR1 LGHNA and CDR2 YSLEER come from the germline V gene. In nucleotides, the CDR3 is TGCGCCAGCAGCCAAGACAGGGGCGGAAATGAAAAACTGTTTTTT. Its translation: CASSQDRGGNEKLFF.

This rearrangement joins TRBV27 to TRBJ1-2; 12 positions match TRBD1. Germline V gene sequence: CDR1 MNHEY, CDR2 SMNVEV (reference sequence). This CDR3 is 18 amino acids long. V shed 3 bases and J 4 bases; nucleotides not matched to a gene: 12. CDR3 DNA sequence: TGTGCCAGCAGTTTGGCGGGGGACAGGGGGCATTCGGGCTATGGCTACACCTTC. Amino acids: CASSLAGDRGHSGYGYTF.